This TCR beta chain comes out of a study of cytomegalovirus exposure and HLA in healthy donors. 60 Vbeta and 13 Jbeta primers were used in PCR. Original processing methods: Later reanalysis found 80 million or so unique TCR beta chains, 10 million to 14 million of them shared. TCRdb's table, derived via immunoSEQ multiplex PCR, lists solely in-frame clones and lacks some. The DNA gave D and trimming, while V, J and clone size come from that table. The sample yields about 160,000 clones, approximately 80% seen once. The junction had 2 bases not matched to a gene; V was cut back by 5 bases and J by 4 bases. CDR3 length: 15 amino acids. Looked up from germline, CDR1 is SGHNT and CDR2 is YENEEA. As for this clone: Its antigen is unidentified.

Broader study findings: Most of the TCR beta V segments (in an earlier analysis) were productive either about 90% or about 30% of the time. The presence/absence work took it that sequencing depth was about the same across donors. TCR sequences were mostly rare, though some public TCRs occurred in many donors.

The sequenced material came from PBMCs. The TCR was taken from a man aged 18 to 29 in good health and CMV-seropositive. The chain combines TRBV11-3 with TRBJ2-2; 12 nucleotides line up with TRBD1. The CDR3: CASSPGQGATGELFF. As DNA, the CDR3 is TGTGCCAGCAGCCCGGGACAGGGGGCCACCGGGGAGCTGTTTTTT.